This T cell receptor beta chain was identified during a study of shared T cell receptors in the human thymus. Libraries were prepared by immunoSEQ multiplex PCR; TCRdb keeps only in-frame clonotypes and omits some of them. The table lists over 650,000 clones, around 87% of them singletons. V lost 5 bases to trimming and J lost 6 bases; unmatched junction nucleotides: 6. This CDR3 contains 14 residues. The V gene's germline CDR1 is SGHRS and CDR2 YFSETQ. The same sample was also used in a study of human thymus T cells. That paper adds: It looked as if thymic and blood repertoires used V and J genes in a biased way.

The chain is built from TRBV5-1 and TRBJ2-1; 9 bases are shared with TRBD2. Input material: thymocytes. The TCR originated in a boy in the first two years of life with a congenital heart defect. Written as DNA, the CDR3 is TGCGCCAGCAGTATAGCGGGAGTTAGCAATGAGCAGTTCTTC. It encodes CASSIAGVSNEQFF.